These T cell receptor beta chains were read from a single sample in a study of blood T cell repertoires in COVID-19. The method was immunoSEQ multiplex PCR; TCRdb's version includes in-frame clones alone and lacks a portion of them. Of about 72,000 clones in the sample, about 80% were seen once. The sequencing sample was made of peripheral blood. These TCRs come from a human donor in a cohort sampled during active COVID-19. Both conserved end residues are part of each CDR3. D genes are given only for firm matches. The size of a clone is reported for some rows only, either as once, few or many, or as a class for expanded clones.

V,size,D,J,CDR3,DNA
TRBV18,NA,NA,TRBJ2-7,CASSPPQTGSFYEQYF,TGTGCCAGCTCACCACCCCAAACGGGTTCTTTCTACGAGCAGTACTTC
TRBV12-2,NA,NA,TRBJ1-1,CASRVFFRSTRAFF,TGTGCAAGTCGCGTATTTTTTCGATCCACGAGGGCTTTCTTT
TRBV7-8,NA,NA,TRBJ2-7,CASSTSFSRVYEQYF,TGTGCCAGCAGCACTAGCTTCAGCAGGGTCTACGAGCAGTACTTC
TRBV5-1,NA,NA,TRBJ1-4,CASSPDPGGVNEKLFF,TGCGCCAGCAGCCCCGACCCCGGGGGGGTTAATGAAAAACTGTTTTTT
TRBV13,once,NA,TRBJ1-6,CASSQGLNSPLHF,TGTGCCAGCAGCCAGGGCTTGAATTCACCCCTCCACTTT
TRBV3-1/TRBV3-2,NA,TRBD2,TRBJ2-3,CASSQAGGGWTDTQYF,TGTGCCAGCAGCCAAGCTGGCGGGGGGTGGACAGATACGCAGTATTTT
TRBV5-5,once,NA,TRBJ1-2,CASSLERGRDNYGYTF,TGTGCCAGCAGCTTAGAGCGAGGACGGGATAATTACGGCTACACCTTC
TRBV4-2,NA,TRBD1,TRBJ2-6,CASSPGTGPWMANVLTF,TGTGCCAGCAGCCCTGGGACAGGTCCTTGGATGGCCAACGTCCTGACTTTC
TRBV4-1,once,NA,TRBJ2-7,CASSPSRRPYEQYF,TGCGCCAGCAGCCCCTCCCGCAGGCCCTACGAGCAGTACTTC
TRBV6-5,NA,NA,TRBJ1-1,CASSYSRGDTEAFF,TGTGCCAGCAGTTACTCTCGGGGAGACACTGAAGCTTTCTTT
TRBV7-2,few,NA,TRBJ2-5,CASRTLAKETQYF,TGTGCCAGCAGAACACTAGCCAAAGAGACCCAGTACTTC
TRBV6-2/TRBV6-3,NA,NA,TRBJ1-1,CASSYSGGARTEAFF,TGTGCCAGCAGTTACTCTGGGGGGGCTAGAACTGAAGCTTTCTTT
TRBV6-4,NA,NA,TRBJ1-1,CASSEEENMNTEAFF,TGTGCCAGCAGTGAAGAGGAAAACATGAACACTGAAGCTTTCTTT
TRBV6-5,NA,NA,TRBJ1-2,CASRRQANYGYTF,TGTGCCAGCAGGCGACAGGCAAACTATGGCTACACCTTC
TRBV5-4,NA,TRBD2,TRBJ2-1,CASTPEPSGDEQFF,TGTGCCAGCACGCCGGAGCCTAGCGGGGATGAGCAGTTCTTC
TRBV19,NA,TRBD1,TRBJ2-7,CASGPGQSYEQYF,TGTGCCAGCGGGCCGGGACAGTCCTACGAGCAGTACTTC
TRBV18,NA,TRBD1,TRBJ1-3,CASSRGTAGNTIYF,TGTGCCAGTTCCAGAGGGACAGCTGGAAACACCATATATTTT
TRBV12-3/TRBV12-4,NA,TRBD1,TRBJ1-5,CASRRTGNQPQHF,TGTGCCAGCAGACGGACAGGTAATCAGCCCCAGCATTTT
TRBV7-9,NA,NA,TRBJ2-7,CASSLGVGGYEQYF,TGTGCCAGCAGCTTAGGTGTAGGGGGCTACGAGCAGTACTTC
TRBV9,few,TRBD2,TRBJ2-2,CASSAAGRASNGELFF,TGTGCCAGCAGCGCAGCGGGGCGTGCGTCGAACGGGGAGCTGTTTTTT
TRBV6-6,few,TRBD1,TRBJ1-1,CASRPRGYGEAFF,TGTGCCAGCAGGCCCAGGGGGTACGGTGAAGCTTTCTTT
TRBV18,NA,NA,TRBJ2-1,CASSSPGDSYNEQFF,TGTGCCAGCTCTTCACCCGGGGACTCCTACAATGAGCAGTTCTTC
TRBV5-4,NA,NA,TRBJ2-1,CASSLQALSYNEQFF,TGTGCCAGCAGCTTGCAGGCCCTCTCCTACAATGAGCAGTTCTTC
TRBV29-1,NA,TRBD2,TRBJ2-7,CSVTETSGIYEQYF,TGCAGCGTCACCGAGACTAGCGGGATCTACGAGCAGTACTTC
TRBV2,NA,NA,TRBJ1-5,CASSDGVQPQHF,TGTGCCAGCAGTGACGGAGTTCAGCCCCAGCATTTT
TRBV7-9,NA,NA,TRBJ1-6,CASSFETSSYNSPLHF,TGTGCCAGCAGCTTTGAGACAAGCTCCTATAATTCACCCCTCCACTTT
TRBV6-6,NA,NA,TRBJ2-7,CASGAVVYEQYF,TGTGCCAGCGGGGCGGTCGTATACGAGCAGTACTTC
TRBV6-5,NA,NA,TRBJ2-7,CASSARRELHYEQYF,TGTGCCAGCAGCGCACGCCGGGAACTTCACTACGAGCAGTACTTC
TRBV27,NA,TRBD2,TRBJ2-5,CASSFGLVATQYF,TGTGCCAGCAGTTTCGGACTAGTGGCGACCCAGTACTTC
TRBV30,NA,NA,TRBJ1-3,CAWNRQSSGNTIYF,TGTGCCTGGAATAGACAGTCCTCTGGAAACACCATATATTTT
TRBV6-2/TRBV6-3,few,TRBD2,TRBJ2-3,CASSPKGAGGWADTQYF,TGTGCCAGCAGTCCCAAAGGAGCGGGGGGCTGGGCAGATACGCAGTATTTT
TRBV6-6,NA,NA,TRBJ1-2,CASSLTGNYGYTF,TGTGCCAGCAGTTTAACAGGCAACTATGGCTACACCTTC
TRBV18,NA,NA,TRBJ1-5,CASSRGPGGNQPQHF,TGTGCCAGCTCGCGCGGGCCAGGGGGCAATCAGCCCCAGCATTTT
TRBV11-2,NA,TRBD1,TRBJ2-7,CASSSYRDRRPYEQYF,TGTGCCAGCAGCTCTTACCGGGACAGGCGACCCTACGAGCAGTACTTC
TRBV28,few,NA,TRBJ1-6,CASDPGNNSPLHF,TGTGCCAGCGACCCGGGGAATAATTCACCCCTCCACTTT
TRBV6-1,NA,NA,TRBJ1-6,CASSESPGSNSPLHF,TGTGCCAGCAGTGAATCCCCAGGGTCTAATTCACCCCTCCACTTT
TRBV28,NA,TRBD1,TRBJ2-5,CASNRGGATETQYF,TGTGCCAGCAACCGAGGGGGCGCAACAGAGACCCAGTACTTC
TRBV3-1/TRBV3-2,NA,TRBD1,TRBJ1-1,CASSRQGTEAFF,TGTGCCAGCAGCCGACAGGGCACTGAAGCTTTCTTT
TRBV30,NA,TRBD1,TRBJ1-3,CAWSVGQGGAGNTIYF,TGTGCCTGGAGTGTTGGACAGGGAGGAGCGGGAAACACCATATATTTT